This TCR beta chain was sequenced during a study of blood T cell repertoires in COVID-19. Turning to the study itself: From the United States, Italy and Spain came samples of acute and convalescent COVID-19. From T cells, B-cell-depleted T cells, or PBMCs came the material, which was cDNA or gDNA.

CDR1 SGDLS and CDR2 YYNGEE come from the germline V gene. The CDR3 consists of 14 residues. V was clipped by 3 bases and J by 7 bases, with 16 bases between them. Study processing details: How many nucleated cells were present was estimated from reference gene primer amplification. Only in-frame clones appear in the TCRdb table, and some are missing; sequencing was by immunoSEQ multiplex PCR. That table gives V, J and clone size, and the DNA gave D and trimming. The sample has 95,000 to 150,000 clones, 70% to 90% seen once; the top ten hold about 4.5%. The sequence was collected from a man aged 35 to 55 with acute or convalescent COVID-19. The sequenced sample was peripheral blood. The chain combines TRBV9 with TRBJ1-2; no definite D call. CDR3 protein: CASSANIGRGGYTF. Here the CDR3 DNA reads TGTGCCAGCAGCGCCAACATAGGGCGGGGTGGCTACACCTTC.